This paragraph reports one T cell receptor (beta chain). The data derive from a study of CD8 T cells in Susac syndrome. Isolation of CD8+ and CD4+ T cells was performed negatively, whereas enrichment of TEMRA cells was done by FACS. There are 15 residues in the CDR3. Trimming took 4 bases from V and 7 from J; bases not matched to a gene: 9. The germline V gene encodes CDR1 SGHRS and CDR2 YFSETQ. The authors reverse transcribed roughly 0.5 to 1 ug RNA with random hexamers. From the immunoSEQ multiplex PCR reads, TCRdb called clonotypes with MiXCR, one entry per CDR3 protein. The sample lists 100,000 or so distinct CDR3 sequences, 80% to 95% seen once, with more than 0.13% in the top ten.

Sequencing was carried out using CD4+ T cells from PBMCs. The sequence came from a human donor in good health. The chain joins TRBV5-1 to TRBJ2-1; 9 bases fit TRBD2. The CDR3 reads CASSPRGGRGNEQFF. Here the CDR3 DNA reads TGCGCCAGCAGCCCCAGGGGCGGGAGGGGGAATGAGCAGTTCTTC.